This passage covers 22 T cell receptor beta chains from one sample sequenced in a study of T cells after yellow fever vaccination. TCRdb analysed the 5' RACE reads with MiXCR anew, one entry per CDR3 protein. The data hold 30,000 or so distinct CDR3 sequences, with roughly 6.1% observed a single time. The specimen comprised PBMCs, either bulk or a sorted T-cell subset (CD4+, CD8+, memory, or dextramer-sorted; not recorded which), sampled on the day of the yellow fever booster vaccination. The origin of the receptors is a man aged 25-45 years who received the YFV17D yellow fever vaccine.

This clonotype occurred a few times. The gene calls are TRBV6-1 and TRBJ1-5, with 8 bases aligning to TRBD1. CDR3 length: 17 residues. After removal of 0 bases from V and 2 bases from J, the junction contained 6 bases not matched to a gene. Germline lookup yields CDR1 MNHNS and CDR2 SASEGT. The CDR3 spells CASSEALTGGGNQPQHF. The CDR3 nucleotides are TGTGCCAGCAGTGAAGCTCTAACAGGGGGTGGCAATCAGCCCCAGCATTTT.

This clonotype was seen ten or more times. The chain combines TRBV27 with TRBJ2-6, with 11 bases identical to TRBD2. After removal of 6 bases from V and 0 bases from J, the junction contained 10 bases not matched to a gene. CDR3 size: 19 residues. Germline CDR1 and CDR2: MNHEY and SMNVEV (reference sequence). Written as DNA, the CDR3 is TGTGCCAGCAGACAGGGACTAGCGGAACTGGTCTCTGGGGCCAACGTCCTGACTTTC. Protein product: CASRQGLAELVSGANVLTF. Combining the CDR3 with reference TRBV27 and TRBJ2-6 gives the whole variable domain EAQVTQNPRYLITVTGKKLTVTCSQNMNHEYMSWYRQDPGLGLRQIYYSMNVEVTDKGDVPEGYKVSRKEKRNFPLILESPSPNQTSLYFCASRQGLAELVSGANVLTFGAGSRLTVL.

This clonotype occurred a few times. CDR3 coding DNA: TGCGCCAGCAGCCGGAGCGGGTACGAGCAGTACTTC. This sequence encodes CASSRSGYEQYF. The V gene is TRBV4-3, the J gene TRBJ2-7; D is perhaps TRBD2 (6 bases). This CDR3 region has 12 residues. Per germline, CDR1 LGHNA and CDR2 YSLEER. V shed 4 bases and J shed 4 bases, with 8 bases lying between them.

There are many counts of this clonotype. The chain links TRBV5-5 to TRBJ2-7; 12 bases map to TRBD2. The CDR3 consists of 17 residues. V lost 3 bases and J lost 0; bases outside the gene matches: 7. The germline V gene encodes CDR1 SGHKS and CDR2 YYEKEE (reference sequence). The CDR3 DNA is TGTGCCAGCAGCTCGGGACTAGCGGGCTTTAGCTCCTACGAGCAGTACTTC. It codes for CASSSGLAGFSSYEQYF.

The chain recombines TRBV10-3 with TRBJ2-1; a possible D gene is TRBD2 (6 bases). The germline V and J ends were trimmed by 3 bases and 6 bases, with 18 bases remaining between them. The CDR3 runs to 16 residues. Germline values: CDR1 ENHRY, CDR2 SYGVKD. The CDR3 sequence: CAISDPSGPQLNEQFF. The CDR3 DNA reads TGTGCCATCAGTGACCCAAGCGGGCCCCAGCTCAATGAGCAGTTCTTC.

In its sample, this clonotype was seen many times. J is TRBJ2-3 and V is TRBV18; D gene ambiguous. Germline lookup yields CDR1 KGHSH and CDR2 LQKENI. V lost 0 bases and J lost 4, with 5 bases in between. This CDR3 contains 13 residues. The CDR3 region has the DNA TGTGCCAGCTCACCACCCATGGCAGATACGCAGTATTTT. Translation: CASSPPMADTQYF.

This clonotype was picked up a small number of times. The chain links TRBV10-3 to TRBJ2-2; tentative D call: TRBD1 (6 bases). The CDR3 is 15 amino acids. V lost 10 bases and J lost 7, with 22 bases in between. The V gene's germline CDR1 is ENHRY and CDR2 SYGVKD. The DNA for the CDR3 is TGTGCCACGACTAAGACAGGAGATTCGGACGGGGAGCTGTTTTTT. Its protein is CATTKTGDSDGELFF.

There are many counts of this clonotype. The chain is built from TRBV6-1 and TRBJ2-7; unclear D gene. V was cut by 3 bases and J by 2 bases, with 14 bases left in between. This CDR3 has 15 amino acids. CDR1 is MNHNS and CDR2 is SASEGT in the germline V gene. This CDR3 is CASSDQPQAPYEQYF. The CDR3 region has the DNA TGTGCCAGCAGTGATCAGCCCCAAGCCCCCTACGAGCAGTACTTC.

A remark on this clonotype: The junction does not match germline at one end; this may be a read error. This chain connects TRBV3-1 to TRBJ2-3; D might be TRBD1 (5 bases). The CDR3 sequence is 15 residues long. Germline CDR1 reads LGHDT; CDR2 reads YNNKEL (reference sequence). The CDR3 DNA follows: TGTGCCAGCTGCCAGAGAAGGGGTATCGCAGATACGCAGTATTTT. Translating gives CASCQRRGIADTQYF.

This clonotype was recorded at least ten times. J is TRBJ2-6 and V is TRBV5-1; no firm D call. The V end was cut by 4 bases, the J end by 0 bases, with 11 bases between. Per the germline V gene, CDR1 is SGHRS and CDR2 is YFSETQ. This CDR3 is 16 amino acids long. The DNA of the CDR3 is TGCGCCAGCAGCCCTGGACGGGCCTCTGGGGCCAACGTCCTGACTTTC. It translates to CASSPGRASGANVLTF.

The chain links TRBV2 to TRBJ2-1, with 12 positions matching TRBD2. This CDR3 has 16 residues. Unmatched junction bases numbered 13, after V lost 11 bases and J lost 5 bases. Per germline, CDR1 SNHLY and CDR2 FYNNEI. The CDR3 sequence: CASLRTSGTSNNEQFF. The CDR3 coding sequence is TGTGCCTCGCTCCGGACTAGCGGGACGTCCAACAATGAGCAGTTCTTC.

The sample holds many counts of this clonotype. The V and J genes are TRBV7-9 and TRBJ2-5; 8 positions agree with TRBD1. The trim removed 5 bases at V and 2 bases at J, leaving 4 bases unmatched. Per the germline V gene, CDR1 is SEHNR and CDR2 is FQNEAQ (reference sequence). The CDR3 spans 14 residues. CDR3 amino acids: CASSPRTGQETQYF. CDR3 DNA: TGTGCCAGCAGCCCGCGGACAGGGCAAGAGACCCAGTACTTC.

This clonotype was detected ten times or more. In DNA, the CDR3 is TGTGCCAGCAGTTTCCCCCCCGATCAGCCCCAGCATTTT. This encodes CASSFPPDQPQHF. The genes are TRBV12-3 or TRBV12-4 and TRBJ1-5; D not resolved. V was cut by 3 bases and J by 5 bases, with 8 bases left in between. The CDR3 has 13 amino acids.

This clonotype was picked up many times. This chain links TRBV12-3 or TRBV12-4 with TRBJ1-5; maybe TRBD1 (5 bases). The CDR3 is made up of 13 amino acids. V was clipped by 4 bases and J by 7 bases, with 11 bases between them. The CDR3 DNA reads TGTGCCAGCAGTTCTGACAGTGGACAGCCCCAGCATTTT. This encodes CASSSDSGQPQHF.

This clonotype was observed a handful of times. The V and J genes are TRBV5-4 and TRBJ2-1, with TRBD2 matching over 7 bases. This CDR3 is 15 amino acids long. Germline V gene lookup returns CDR1 SGHNT and CDR2 YYREEE (reference sequence). Trimming at V came to 0 bases and at J to 2 bases, leaving 2 bases not matched to a gene. In nucleotides, the CDR3 is TGTGCCAGCAGCTTGGGGGAGGGCCCCTACAATGAGCAGTTCTTC. As protein: CASSLGEGPYNEQFF.

The chain couples TRBV5-1 to TRBJ2-4, with a tentative D call TRBD1 (6 bases). The V end was cut by 4 bases, the J end by 1 base, with 12 bases between. The CDR3 consists of 15 residues. Germline lookup yields CDR1 SGHRS and CDR2 YFSETQ. CDR3 residues: CASSPGAMAKNIQYF. CDR3 coding DNA: TGCGCCAGCAGCCCAGGGGCTATGGCCAAAAACATTCAGTACTTC.

This clonotype was seen repeatedly, ten times or more. The rearrangement joins TRBV9 to TRBJ2-1, with TRBD2 matching 8 bases. J gave up 3 bases and V 3 bases, and 5 bases lay outside the gene matches. The CDR3 extends over 15 amino acids. CDR1 is SGDLS and CDR2 is YYNGEE in the germline V gene. The CDR3 loop is CASSASGRDYNEQFF. The CDR3 coding sequence is TGTGCCAGCAGCGCAAGCGGGAGAGACTACAATGAGCAGTTCTTC.

There are many counts of this clonotype. The rearrangement links TRBV7-2 to TRBJ2-2; 8 positions agree with TRBD1. This CDR3 comprises 14 residues. From germline, CDR1 is SGHTA and CDR2 FQGNSA. V dropped 6 bases and J dropped 4; count of bases not matched to a gene: 4. The CDR3 coding sequence is TGTGCCAGCAGTTACGACAGGGGCACCGGGGAGCTGTTTTTT. Its protein is CASSYDRGTGELFF.

The sample holds many counts of this clonotype. V gene TRBV24-1 combines with J gene TRBJ2-2; a weak D match, TRBD2 (5 bases). CDR1 and CDR2 (germline): KGHDR, SFDVKD. Trimming shortened V by 4 bases and J by 6 bases, and 11 bases separated the two germline ends. CDR3 length: 14 residues. DNA of the CDR3: TGTGCCACCAGTGACCCAACTAGAGCCGGGGAGCTGTTTTTT. It translates to CATSDPTRAGELFF.

The rearrangement uses TRBV20-1 and TRBJ2-3, with D uncertain. This CDR3 has 14 residues. The germline V gene encodes CDR1 DFQATT and CDR2 SNEGSKA (reference sequence). V lost 3 bases and J 6 bases, leaving 16 bases between the germline ends. Written as DNA, the CDR3 is TGCAGTGCTAGGATACAAAACATGGGGGATACGCAGTATTTT. As protein: CSARIQNMGDTQYF.

At least ten counts were recorded for this clonotype. The CDR3 DNA reads TGTGCCATCAGTCCTTCAGTAGCGCCCGGGCAGCAGTACTTC. It is translated as CAISPSVAPGQQYF. V gene TRBV10-3 combines with J gene TRBJ2-7; maybe TRBD2 (5 bases). CDR3 size: 14 residues. Germline V lookup: CDR1 ENHRY, CDR2 SYGVKD. The ends were cut back, 5 bases at V and 8 bases at J, with 19 bases in the middle.

In this sample, this clonotype turned up a few times. The rearrangement joins TRBV30 to TRBJ1-3; no definite D call. V dropped 5 bases and J dropped 3 bases, with 8 bases sitting between them. The CDR3 spans 12 residues. Germline V gives CDR1 GTSNPN, CDR2 SVGIG (reference sequence). This chain's CDR3 is CAWADLGNTIYF. The CDR3 nucleotides are TGTGCCTGGGCTGACCTTGGAAACACCATATATTTT.